This entry lists 12 T cell receptor beta chains sequenced from one sample in a study of T cells in Graves' hyperthyroidism and ophthalmopathy (dated by TCRdb to the late 2010s). The protocol used for the library was multiplex PCR. TCRdb lists the instrument as Illumina HiSeq 2000. The TCR beta CDR3 regions were amplified from RNA transcripts. The first round of RT-PCR for the TCR CDR3 was performed with the HTBI primer set and the Qiagen OneStep RT-PCR kit. TCRdb reprocessing: public reads trimmed at Q25 with fastp, clones called with MiXCR, in-frame beta chains kept. Records with the same CDR3 protein are collapsed into one entry carrying the most frequent genes and DNA. Counted in this sample were over 500,000 distinct CDR3 sequences; approximately 16% of them appeared once. Less than 30% of the sample is in the top ten clones. Input material: blood. The source is a woman aged 30 to 39 with Graves' ophthalmopathy.

V and J are TRBV6-2 or TRBV6-3 and TRBJ1-1; TRBD1 is a possible D gene (6 bases). Germline loops: CDR1 MNHEY, CDR2 SVGEGT. Trimming left V 4 bases short and J 0 bases short, with 15 bases between. The CDR3 covers 16 residues. The CDR3 coding sequence is TGTGCCAGCAGTTTTGCAGGGGCTCTTCTGAACACTGAAGCTTTCTTT. This sequence encodes CASSFAGALLNTEAFF.

This clonotype was observed at least ten times. This sequence joins TRBV20-1 and TRBJ2-3; TRBD1 is a possible D gene (5 bases). Germline V gene data show CDR1 as DFQATT and CDR2 as SNEGSKA (reference sequence). The V end lost 3 bases, the J end lost 3 bases, and 16 bases lay between the germline ends. The CDR3 covers 15 residues. CDR3 protein: CSASRAGLWTDTQYF. CDR3 coding DNA: TGCAGTGCTAGTAGGGCAGGGCTTTGGACAGATACGCAGTATTTT.

This clonotype was seen ten or more times. The chain combines TRBV7-9 with TRBJ2-1, with no clear D. In germline, CDR1 is SEHNR, CDR2 FQNEAQ (reference sequence). The CDR3 totals 16 residues. The V end lost 5 bases, the J end lost 3 bases, and 17 bases lay between the germline ends. The CDR3 DNA sequence: TGTGCCAGCAGCCAACAAGCCCTTGCGAGCTACAATGAGCAGTTCTTC. Translating it yields CASSQQALASYNEQFF. Using reference TRBV7-9 and TRBJ2-1 for the parts outside the CDR3, the full variable domain is DTGVSQNPRHKITKRGQNVTFRCDPISEHNRLYWYRQTLGQGPEFLTYFQNEAQLEKSRLLSDRFSAERPKGSFSTLEIQRTEQGDSAMYLCASSQQALASYNEQFFGPGTRLTVL.

The chain couples TRBV4-2 to TRBJ2-5; D is undetermined. CDR1 and CDR2 (germline): LGHNA, YNFKEQ. V dropped 0 bases and J dropped 4 bases, with 12 bases sitting between them. The CDR3 totals 15 residues. This chain's CDR3 is CASSQDNQSGETQYF. As DNA, the CDR3 is TGTGCCAGCAGCCAAGATAACCAGTCGGGAGAGACCCAGTACTTC.

This clonotype was seen many times. The V and J genes are TRBV20-1 and TRBJ1-5; no clear D gene. Deletions cut 5 bases from V and 0 bases from J, with 8 bases between. This CDR3 is built from 13 residues. The germline CDR1 and CDR2 sequences are DFQATT and SNEGSKA (reference sequence). The CDR3 protein is CSAQRVSNQPQHF. The CDR3 DNA reads as TGCAGTGCTCAGAGAGTTAGCAATCAGCCCCAGCATTTT.

This clonotype was detected ten times or more. The chain combines TRBV11-2 with TRBJ1-1; unclear D gene. V was cut by 3 bases and J by 0 bases, with 11 bases left in between. There are 15 residues in the CDR3. Germline loops: CDR1 SGHAT, CDR2 FQNNGV. CDR3 sequence reads: CASSFEARMNTEAFF. The CDR3 nucleotides read TGTGCCAGCAGCTTCGAAGCCCGCATGAACACTGAAGCTTTCTTT.

This clonotype was detected ten times or more. The gene calls are TRBV12-3 or TRBV12-4 and TRBJ2-4; no clear D. Trimming removed 7 bases from V and 7 bases from J, with 17 bases in between. The CDR3 sequence is 14 residues long. Written as DNA, the CDR3 is TGTGCCAGCACCCACATGGTACTTAGTAACATTCAGTACTTC. Protein sequence: CASTHMVLSNIQYF.

This clonotype has ten or more counts. The gene calls are TRBV20-1 and TRBJ2-1; 12 bases align to TRBD2. Germline-derived CDR1 and CDR2 are DFQATT and SNEGSKA (reference sequence). This CDR3 has 16 amino acids. V was pared by 4 bases and J by 2 bases, with 6 bases of the junction left unmatched. DNA for the CDR3: TGCAGTGCTACCACTAGCGGGAGGTCAACCTACAATGAGCAGTTCTTC. Protein product: CSATTSGRSTYNEQFF.

The V gene is TRBV20-1, the J gene TRBJ2-3; D is possibly TRBD1 (5 bases). V was cut by 3 bases and J by 7 bases, with 17 bases left in between. Germline V gives CDR1 DFQATT, CDR2 SNEGSKA (reference sequence). CDR3 length: 14 amino acids. As DNA, the CDR3 is TGCAGTGCTAGTATCCCGCAGGGAACAAATACGCAGTATTTT. Translating gives CSASIPQGTNTQYF.

This clonotype was seen only a few times. The genes are TRBV6-1 and TRBJ2-2; 11 bases fit TRBD2. CDR1 is MNHNS, CDR2 SASEGT, per germline. V shed 5 bases and J 0 bases; nucleotides not matched to a gene: 5. The CDR3 is 17 amino acids. The CDR3 sequence is CASSYGSGRANTGELFF. The DNA for the CDR3 is TGTGCCAGCAGTTATGGTAGCGGGAGGGCGAACACCGGGGAGCTGTTTTTT.

This clonotype was seen a few times. The chain is built from TRBV9 and TRBJ2-7; D gene unclear. There are 15 residues in the CDR3. CDR1 is SGDLS, CDR2 YYNGEE, per germline. The V gene lost 1 base and the J gene lost 1 base, with 12 bases spanning the gap. The CDR3 sequence: CASSVSATASYEQYF. The CDR3 DNA reads as TGTGCCAGCAGCGTATCTGCAACAGCTTCCTACGAGCAGTACTTC.

The chain joins TRBV30 to TRBJ1-4; TRBD1 matches at 11 bases. Trimming at V came to 2 bases and at J to 8 bases, leaving 10 bases not matched to a gene. Germline V gene lookup returns CDR1 GTSNPN and CDR2 SVGIG (reference sequence). CDR3 length equals 16 residues. The CDR3 DNA is TGTGCCTGGAGTCCTGGGTGGGGGACAGGGGGAGAAAAACTGTTTTTT. Translating it yields CAWSPGWGTGGEKLFF.